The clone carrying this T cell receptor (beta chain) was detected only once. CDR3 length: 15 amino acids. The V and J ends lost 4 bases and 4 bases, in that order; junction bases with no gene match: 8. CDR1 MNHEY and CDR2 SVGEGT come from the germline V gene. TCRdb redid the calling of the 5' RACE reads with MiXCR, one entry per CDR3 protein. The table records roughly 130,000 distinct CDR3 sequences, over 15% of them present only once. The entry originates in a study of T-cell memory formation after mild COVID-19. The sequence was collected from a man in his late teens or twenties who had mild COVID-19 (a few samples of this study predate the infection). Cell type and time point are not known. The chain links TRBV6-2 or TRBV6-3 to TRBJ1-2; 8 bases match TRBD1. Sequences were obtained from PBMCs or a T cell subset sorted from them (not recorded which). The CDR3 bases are TGTGCCAGCAGTTCCTTTGGGACAGGTCGCTATGGCTACACCTTC. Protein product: CASSSFGTGRYGYTF.